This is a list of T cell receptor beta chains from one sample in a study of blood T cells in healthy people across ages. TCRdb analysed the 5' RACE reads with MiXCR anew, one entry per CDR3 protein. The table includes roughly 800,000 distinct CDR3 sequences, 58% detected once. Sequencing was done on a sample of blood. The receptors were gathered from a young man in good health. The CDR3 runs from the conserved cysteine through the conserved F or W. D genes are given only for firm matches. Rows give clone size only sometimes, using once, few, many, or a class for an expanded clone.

DNA: TGTGCCAGCGGTAGAAGCACAGATACGCAGTATTTT
CDR3: CASGRSTDTQYF
size: .
length: 12
D: .
V: TRBV2
J: TRBJ2-3

DNA: TGTGCCAGCAGTGACCCCCTAGCGGGGGGGTTGGAGCAGTACTTC
CDR3: CASSDPLAGGLEQYF
size: many
length: 15
D: TRBD2
V: TRBV25-1
J: TRBJ2-7

DNA: TGCAGCGTTGGCCCTAGCGGGGCAAATGAGCAGTTCTTC
CDR3: CSVGPSGANEQFF
size: .
length: 13
D: TRBD2
V: TRBV29-1
J: TRBJ2-1

DNA: TGTGCCAGCAGCCCTGGACGGGGGGCAACTCATGGCTACACCTTC
CDR3: CASSPGRGATHGYTF
size: .
length: 15
D: .
V: TRBV7-8
J: TRBJ1-2

DNA: TGTGCCACCGCCCGCCGGGCTGGGGCCAACGTCCTGACTTTC
CDR3: CATARRAGANVLTF
size: many
length: 14
D: .
V: TRBV7-6
J: TRBJ2-6

DNA: TGCGCCAGCAGCCAAGATCTCCAGGGGGCGAGTGGAAACACCATATATTTT
CDR3: CASSQDLQGASGNTIYF
size: .
length: 17
D: TRBD1
V: TRBV4-1
J: TRBJ1-3

DNA: TGTGCCAGCAGTTTCCCCAATGAGCAGTACTTC
CDR3: CASSFPNEQYF
size: .
length: 11
D: .
V: TRBV28
J: TRBJ2-5

DNA: TGTGCCAGCAGCTTAAGGACCGGACCCAGCAATGAGCAGTTCTTC
CDR3: CASSLRTGPSNEQFF
size: few
length: 15
D: .
V: TRBV7-2
J: TRBJ2-1

DNA: TGCAGTGCTAGGTCCTCCCAATATGAGCAGTTCTTC
CDR3: CSARSSQYEQFF
size: .
length: 12
D: .
V: TRBV20-1
J: TRBJ2-1

DNA: TGTGCCAGCAGCCAAGGGATCCTCCTCTATGGCTACACCTTC
CDR3: CASSQGILLYGYTF
size: many
length: 14
D: .
V: TRBV3-1
J: TRBJ1-2

DNA: TGTGCCAGCAGTTACGGGACAACCGGGCCCCTCGAGCAGTACTTC
CDR3: CASSYGTTGPLEQYF
size: few
length: 15
D: .
V: TRBV6-6
J: TRBJ2-7

DNA: TGTGCCAGCAGCCAAGTGATTCGAGGGCGGGAGACCCAGTACTTC
CDR3: CASSQVIRGRETQYF
size: .
length: 15
D: .
V: TRBV3-1
J: TRBJ2-5

DNA: TGTGCCAGCAGCCAAGACGGTCGCGGTTCACCCCTCCACTTT
CDR3: CASSQDGRGSPLHF
size: .
length: 14
D: .
V: TRBV3-1
J: TRBJ1-6

DNA: TGTGCCAGCAGCGCCCAAGCGGATGGGGCTTACGAGCAGTACTTC
CDR3: CASSAQADGAYEQYF
size: once
length: 15
D: .
V: TRBV9
J: TRBJ2-7

DNA: TGTGCCAGCAGCTCACAGGGGGCTGGTTCCTACGAGCAGTACTTC
CDR3: CASSSQGAGSYEQYF
size: few
length: 15
D: TRBD1
V: TRBV7-2
J: TRBJ2-7

DNA: TGTGCCAGCTCACCAAACAGGGATCCCTATGGCTACACCTTC
CDR3: CASSPNRDPYGYTF
size: .
length: 14
D: .
V: TRBV18
J: TRBJ1-2

DNA: TGTGCCAGCAGCCCAAAACAGGGGACTTCCCAAGAGACCCAGTACTTC
CDR3: CASSPKQGTSQETQYF
size: few
length: 16
D: .
V: TRBV27
J: TRBJ2-5

DNA: TGTGCCAGCCGGAGGTCCAGCAATGAAAAACTGTTTTTT
CDR3: CASRRSSNEKLFF
size: .
length: 13
D: .
V: TRBV4-2
J: TRBJ1-4

DNA: TGTGCCAGCGGAGAAGGTGTCCCGACATGGGATGGCTACACCTTC
CDR3: CASGEGVPTWDGYTF
size: .
length: 15
D: .
V: TRBV27
J: TRBJ1-2

DNA: TGTGCCAGCATCACCAGCGGGGGAGATACGCAGTATTTT
CDR3: CASITSGGDTQYF
size: .
length: 13
D: TRBD2
V: TRBV6-1
J: TRBJ2-3

DNA: TGCGGCGTTGAAATAGCGGGAGTGGAAAACGAGCAGTACTTC
CDR3: CGVEIAGVENEQYF
size: once
length: 14
D: TRBD2
V: TRBV29-1
J: TRBJ2-7

DNA: TGTGCCAGCAGCCAAGCCAGCTACGGGATAACTAGCACAGATATGCAGTATTTT
CDR3: CASSQASYGITSTDMQYF
size: .
length: 18
D: .
V: TRBV3-1
J: TRBJ2-3

DNA: TGCAGCGTTGAGCCTCTGGTGGGACAGGGATGGTCGACCGGGGAGCTGTTTTTT
CDR3: CSVEPLVGQGWSTGELFF
size: .
length: 18
D: TRBD1
V: TRBV29-1
J: TRBJ2-2

DNA: TGTGCCAGCTGGGAGTGGCTGTCCTACGAGCAGTACTTC
CDR3: CASWEWLSYEQYF
size: .
length: 13
D: .
V: TRBV21-1
J: TRBJ2-7

DNA: TGTGCCAGCAGAACAGCGGGGGCCACCTACGAGCAGTACTTC
CDR3: CASRTAGATYEQYF
size: .
length: 14
D: TRBD2
V: TRBV27
J: TRBJ2-7

DNA: TGTGCCAGCAGCTCGGGCAGCCTCTCCTACGAGCAGTACTTC
CDR3: CASSSGSLSYEQYF
size: .
length: 14
D: .
V: TRBV7-9
J: TRBJ2-7